This T cell receptor (beta chain) emerged from a study of blood T cell repertoires in COVID-19. Across the whole study: Samples representing acute and convalescent COVID-19 were sourced from the United States, Italy and Spain. PBMCs, B-cell-depleted T cells, or T cells were the source of the cDNA or gDNA that made up the material.

Original analysis: The authors estimated nucleated cell counts from reference gene primer amplification. Measured with immunoSEQ multiplex PCR; TCRdb has only the in-frame clones, and not every one. From that table come the V and J calls and clone size; the DNA was used to work out D and trimming. The sample carries roughly 150,000 clones, approximately 92% recorded once. CDR1 LNHDA and CDR2 SQIVND come from the germline V gene (reference sequence). The CDR3 is made up of 14 amino acids. V gave up 5 bases and J gave up 4 bases; unmatched junction bases: 5. The sequence came from a woman in her 40s with acute or convalescent COVID-19. This chain links TRBV19 with TRBJ1-5, with 7 bases aligning to TRBD1. Input material: peripheral blood. CDR3 nucleotide sequence: TGTGCCAGTAGTTCATCACAGGGGAATCAGCCCCAGCATTTT. The encoded protein is CASSSSQGNQPQHF.